The rows below give T cell receptor beta chains drawn from one sample of a study of OX40 agonist ivuxolimab in advanced cancers. The data were produced by immunoSEQ multiplex PCR, yet TCRdb's version contains in-frame clones alone and is incomplete. The top ten hold around 33% of the sample, which has around 11,000 clones, around 73% seen once. Here the sequenced sample was CD4+ or CD8+ T cells sorted from blood, taken in a trial of the OX40 agonist ivuxolimab. Receptor source: an adult with an advanced solid tumor such as melanoma, head and neck, liver or kidney cancer. Both conserved end residues are part of each CDR3. Size is stated for part of the rows, as once, few or many counts, or as a class when the clone is expanded.

clone size: once; J gene: TRBJ2-7; V gene: TRBV27; CDR3 protein: CASSPELALYEQYF
clone size: NA; J gene: TRBJ1-1; V gene: TRBV7-2; CDR3 protein: CASALGWREPNTEAFF
clone size: NA; J gene: TRBJ2-7; V gene: TRBV6-1; CDR3 protein: CASRTGSTYEQYF
clone size: NA; J gene: TRBJ2-7; V gene: TRBV4-2; CDR3 protein: CASSSGWDTRAYEQYF
clone size: NA; J gene: TRBJ1-4; V gene: TRBV9; CDR3 protein: CASSDDRGLATNEKLFF
clone size: NA; J gene: TRBJ1-1; V gene: TRBV25-1; CDR3 protein: CASSFGHNTEAFF
clone size: NA; J gene: TRBJ2-7; V gene: TRBV5-5; CDR3 protein: CASSFGETSLEQYF
clone size: few; J gene: TRBJ2-7; V gene: TRBV5-1; CDR3 protein: CASSGQGMNYEQYF
clone size: NA; J gene: TRBJ2-7; V gene: TRBV7-6; CDR3 protein: CASSWGTGDYEQYF
clone size: NA; J gene: TRBJ2-3; V gene: TRBV6-4; CDR3 protein: CASSDSLAGGDTQYF
clone size: once; J gene: TRBJ2-7; V gene: TRBV6-9; CDR3 protein: CASSYSTPLYEQYF
clone size: large; J gene: TRBJ1-5; V gene: TRBV4-3; CDR3 protein: CASSQERGRGVIQPQHF
clone size: NA; J gene: TRBJ2-7; V gene: TRBV25-1; CDR3 protein: CASSGRISYEQYF
clone size: NA; J gene: TRBJ2-7; V gene: TRBV14; CDR3 protein: CASSGLAETYEQYF
clone size: NA; J gene: TRBJ2-3; V gene: TRBV15; CDR3 protein: CATSYGTSGSTDTQYF
clone size: NA; J gene: TRBJ2-7; V gene: TRBV10-3; CDR3 protein: CASSYSAAPYEQYF
clone size: NA; J gene: TRBJ2-4; V gene: TRBV30; CDR3 protein: CAHGGGGGKKDIQYF
clone size: NA; J gene: TRBJ2-7; V gene: TRBV9; CDR3 protein: CASSDSRTYEQYF
clone size: NA; J gene: TRBJ2-2; V gene: TRBV6-4; CDR3 protein: CASSDSSTGELFF
clone size: once; J gene: TRBJ2-1; V gene: TRBV7-6; CDR3 protein: CASSRSVAGPYNEQFF
clone size: NA; J gene: TRBJ1-1; V gene: TRBV6-6; CDR3 protein: CASSPTGSNTEAFF
clone size: few; J gene: TRBJ1-3; V gene: TRBV7-9; CDR3 protein: CASPARQPDSGNTIYF
clone size: NA; J gene: TRBJ2-7; V gene: TRBV10-2; CDR3 protein: CASSESEKGEQYF
clone size: NA; J gene: TRBJ2-1; V gene: TRBV19; CDR3 protein: CASSSGTSYVNEQFF
clone size: NA; J gene: TRBJ2-3; V gene: TRBV5-1; CDR3 protein: CASSLDAGATSTDTQYF
clone size: NA; J gene: TRBJ2-7; V gene: TRBV15; CDR3 protein: CATSRQTSGSFRDYEQYF
clone size: NA; J gene: TRBJ2-5; V gene: TRBV15; CDR3 protein: CATSRSEQGVQETQYF
clone size: NA; J gene: TRBJ1-1; V gene: TRBV28; CDR3 protein: CASRSKPPTGVLYGNTEAFF
clone size: NA; J gene: TRBJ1-1; V gene: TRBV5-1; CDR3 protein: CASRQGQGNTEAFF
clone size: few; J gene: TRBJ1-2; V gene: TRBV27; CDR3 protein: CASSPSLQDTIYGYTF
clone size: NA; J gene: TRBJ2-7; V gene: TRBV29-1; CDR3 protein: CSVVPGAYEQYF